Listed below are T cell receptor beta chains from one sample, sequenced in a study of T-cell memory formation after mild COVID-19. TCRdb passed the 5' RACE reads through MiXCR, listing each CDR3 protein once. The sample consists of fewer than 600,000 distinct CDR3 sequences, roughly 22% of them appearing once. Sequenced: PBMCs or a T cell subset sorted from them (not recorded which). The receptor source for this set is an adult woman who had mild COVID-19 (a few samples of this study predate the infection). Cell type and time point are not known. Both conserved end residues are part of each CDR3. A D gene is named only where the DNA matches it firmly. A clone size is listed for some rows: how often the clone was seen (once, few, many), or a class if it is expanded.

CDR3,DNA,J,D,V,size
CASSLLGQGGGYEQYF,TGTGCCAGCTCACTACTGGGACAGGGAGGTGGCTACGAGCAGTACTTC,TRBJ2-7,TRBD1,TRBV18,few
CASSQGHPNTEAFF,TGTGCCAGCAGCCAGGGACACCCCAACACTGAAGCTTTCTTT,TRBJ1-1,NA,TRBV7-2,NA
CASSRHSARTLRLEGYTF,TGCGCCAGCAGCCGACATAGCGCGAGGACATTAAGACTGGAAGGCTACACCTTC,TRBJ1-2,NA,TRBV23-1,NA
CASSSLGNTPVLETQYF,TGTGCCAGCAGCTCCCTCGGAAACACACCTGTCCTAGAGACCCAGTACTTC,TRBJ2-5,NA,TRBV7-3,NA
CASSGTGHEQYF,TGTGCCAGCAGTGGGACAGGGCACGAGCAGTACTTC,TRBJ2-7,TRBD1,TRBV2,few
CASSSLRRGGADTQYF,TGTGCCAGCAGTTCCCTTCGGCGGGGAGGAGCAGATACGCAGTATTTT,TRBJ2-3,NA,TRBV6-5,NA
CASSPGAFENQPQHF,TGCGCCAGCAGCCCAGGGGCCTTCGAGAATCAGCCCCAGCATTTT,TRBJ1-5,NA,TRBV5-1,few
CASSYGLSGGQETQYF,TGTGCCAGCAGTTATGGACTATCGGGAGGCCAAGAGACCCAGTACTTC,TRBJ2-5,TRBD2,TRBV6-2/TRBV6-3,NA
CASSPPGGNTGELFF,TGTGCCAGCTCACCTCCTGGGGGGAACACCGGGGAGCTGTTTTTT,TRBJ2-2,NA,TRBV18,few
CASSQDRGRVNTEAFF,TGTGCCAGCAGCCAAGACAGGGGGCGGGTGAACACTGAAGCTTTCTTT,TRBJ1-1,TRBD1,TRBV4-2,NA
CASREKRTSTDTQYF,TGTGCCAGCAGGGAGAAGCGGACTAGCACAGATACGCAGTATTTT,TRBJ2-3,NA,TRBV12-3/TRBV12-4,NA
CATLDTTGETQYF,TGTGCCACGCTAGACACCACAGGGGAGACCCAGTACTTC,TRBJ2-5,NA,TRBV10-3,few
CASRHSPGLAGNDMDTQYF,TGTGCCAGCAGGCACTCACCAGGACTAGCGGGGAACGACATGGATACGCAGTATTTT,TRBJ2-3,TRBD2,TRBV7-9,NA
CASSKAAAGGHASTDTQYF,TGTGCCAGCAGCAAAGCAGCAGCGGGAGGGCATGCAAGCACAGATACGCAGTATTTT,TRBJ2-3,NA,TRBV21-1,NA
CASSPGWGQETQYF,TGTGCCAGCAGCCCGGGGTGGGGGCAAGAGACCCAGTACTTC,TRBJ2-5,NA,TRBV6-2/TRBV6-3,NA
CASTTSGATYEQYF,TGTGCCAGCACTACTAGCGGAGCTACCTACGAGCAGTACTTC,TRBJ2-7,TRBD2,TRBV12-3/TRBV12-4,NA
CASSPAYNEQFF,TGTGCCAGCAGCCCAGCATACAATGAGCAGTTCTTC,TRBJ2-1,NA,TRBV3-1,many
CASSSQGALDYGYTF,TGCGCCAGCAGCTCACAGGGGGCGCTTGACTATGGCTACACCTTC,TRBJ1-2,TRBD1,TRBV5-1,few
CASSLGQRWYF,TGTGCCAGCAGCTTAGGCCAGCGTTGGTACTTC,TRBJ2-5,NA,TRBV7-2,NA
CSARATAGQGAFNGNIQYF,TGCAGTGCTAGGGCCACCGCGGGACAGGGGGCGTTCAACGGAAACATTCAGTACTTC,TRBJ2-4,TRBD1,TRBV20-1,few
CAITGLAGEREQFF,TGTGCCATCACGGGACTAGCGGGAGAGAGAGAGCAGTTCTTC,TRBJ2-1,TRBD2,TRBV10-3,NA
CSVEGGSGEDYNEQFF,TGCAGCGTTGAGGGGGGTAGCGGGGAAGACTACAATGAGCAGTTCTTC,TRBJ2-1,TRBD2,TRBV29-1,few
CASSPQGAWKKLFF,TGTGCCAGCAGCCCTCAGGGGGCTTGGAAAAAACTGTTTTTT,TRBJ1-4,TRBD1,TRBV7-9,few
CATSEGTSGIYNEQFF,TGTGCCACCAGTGAGGGGACTAGCGGGATCTACAATGAGCAGTTCTTC,TRBJ2-1,TRBD2,TRBV24-1,few
CASSFTSVGYNEQFF,TGTGCCAGCAGCTTCACTAGCGTGGGTTACAATGAGCAGTTCTTC,TRBJ2-1,TRBD2,TRBV3-1,NA
CASSSSGLAGGFWNEQYF,TGTGCCAGCAGCTCATCGGGACTAGCGGGAGGCTTTTGGAACGAGCAGTACTTC,TRBJ2-7,TRBD2,TRBV7-8,NA
CASSFWVASGGYEQYF,TGTGCCAGCAGCTTCTGGGTGGCTAGCGGGGGCTACGAGCAGTACTTC,TRBJ2-7,TRBD2,TRBV7-8,NA
CATSTDGKNIQYF,TGTGCCACCAGCACGGACGGTAAAAACATTCAGTACTTC,TRBJ2-4,NA,TRBV15,many
CATSDCIAGELGYF,TGTGCCACCAGTGATTGCATAGCGGGAGAACTAGGGTACTTC,TRBJ2-7,TRBD2,TRBV24-1,NA
CAFPRTGLGEQYF,TGTGCCTTTCCTCGGACGGGTCTGGGCGAGCAGTACTTC,TRBJ2-7,NA,TRBV24-1,few
CASSFGLTGTSDNEQFF,TGTGCCAGCAGCTTTGGTCTCACCGGGACTAGCGACAATGAGCAGTTCTTC,TRBJ2-1,TRBD2,TRBV5-6,NA
CSARGGIYTEAFF,TGCAGTGCCAGAGGGGGCATCTACACTGAAGCTTTCTTT,TRBJ1-1,TRBD1,TRBV20-1,once
CASSYPLDIQYF,TGTGCCAGCAGCTACCCCTTAGACATTCAGTACTTC,TRBJ2-4,NA,TRBV7-9,few
CASSSQGALSGNTIYF,TGCGCCAGCAGCTCCCAGGGTGCTCTCTCTGGAAACACCATATATTTT,TRBJ1-3,NA,TRBV5-1,few
CASSFLAGVSYNEQFF,TGTGCCAGCAGCTTCCTAGCGGGAGTCTCCTACAATGAGCAGTTCTTC,TRBJ2-1,TRBD2,TRBV11-2,NA
CASRLDRVDGYTF,TGTGCCAGCAGATTGGACAGGGTTGATGGCTACACCTTC,TRBJ1-2,TRBD1,TRBV6-2/TRBV6-3,few
CASSQRQGGAEAFF,TGTGCCAGCAGCCAACGGCAGGGGGGAGCTGAAGCTTTCTTT,TRBJ1-1,TRBD1,TRBV3-1,NA
CASSVGGARSTDTQYF,TGTGCCAGCAGCGTAGGGGGGGCAAGGAGCACAGATACGCAGTATTTT,TRBJ2-3,NA,TRBV9,many
CASADAPPSPTYEQYF,TGCGCCAGCGCCGATGCCCCCCCCTCCCCCACCTACGAGCAGTACTTC,TRBJ2-7,NA,TRBV5-1,NA
CASSPQGRDTQYF,TGTGCCAGCAGTCCACAGGGGCGCGATACGCAGTATTTT,TRBJ2-3,TRBD1,TRBV12-3/TRBV12-4,NA
CASSGRDRDEQFF,TGTGCCAGCAGCGGCCGGGACAGAGATGAGCAGTTCTTC,TRBJ2-1,TRBD1,TRBV5-6,few
CASSLGGTVNTEAFF,TGTGCCAGCAGCTTAGGGGGGACGGTGAACACTGAAGCTTTCTTT,TRBJ1-1,NA,TRBV7-2,few
CASSSGTSGRAVYEQYF,TGTGCCAGCTCATCCGGGACTAGCGGGAGGGCCGTTTACGAGCAGTACTTC,TRBJ2-7,TRBD2,TRBV18,few
CASSTAGEATYEQYF,TGTGCCAGCAGTACTGCGGGGGAAGCAACCTACGAGCAGTACTTC,TRBJ2-7,TRBD2,TRBV12-3/TRBV12-4,NA
CASSPGGQATGELFF,TGTGCCAGCTCACCAGGTGGACAGGCAACCGGGGAGCTGTTTTTT,TRBJ2-2,TRBD1,TRBV18,NA
CASSLGDRSSYEQYF,TGTGCCAGCAGTTTAGGTGACAGGAGCTCCTACGAGCAGTACTTC,TRBJ2-7,NA,TRBV12-3/TRBV12-4,NA
CASSEGLARTDTQYF,TGTGCCAGCAGTGAAGGCCTAGCCCGCACAGATACGCAGTATTTT,TRBJ2-3,NA,TRBV2,NA
CATSDNGQGATEAFF,TGTGCCACCAGTGATAACGGACAGGGGGCCACTGAAGCTTTCTTT,TRBJ1-1,TRBD1,TRBV24-1,NA